These T cell receptor beta chains were read from a single sample in a study of blood T cells in healthy people across ages. TCRdb reanalysed the 5' RACE reads using MiXCR and keeps one entry per CDR3 protein. Of hundreds of thousands of distinct CDR3 sequences in the sample, about half are singletons; the top ten hold around a third. Sequenced input: blood. Source of these receptors: a woman aged 55 to 70 in good health. Both conserved end residues are part of each CDR3. The D gene is left open where the match is weak. Where a row states a size, it is once, few, many or the class of an expanded clone; other rows omit it.

size	V	D	J	CDR3	DNA
.	TRBV6-2/TRBV6-3	.	TRBJ2-3	CASSWRGGTQYF	TGTGCCAGCAGTTGGCGAGGGGGTACGCAGTATTTT
few	TRBV11-2	.	TRBJ1-2	CASSLGAGEWSGYTF	TGTGCCAGCAGCTTAGGGGCAGGGGAGTGGTCTGGCTACACCTTC
few	TRBV28	.	TRBJ1-2	CAGAGTNYGYTF	TGTGCCGGGGCGGGTACCAACTATGGCTACACCTTC
.	TRBV7-2	.	TRBJ2-5	CASSLRGGGVETQYF	TGTGCCAGCAGCCTTCGAGGGGGGGGGGTAGAGACCCAGTACTTC
few	TRBV24-1	.	TRBJ2-5	CATSDSVQETQYF	TGTGCCACCAGTGATTCAGTCCAAGAGACCCAGTACTTC
.	TRBV20-1	.	TRBJ2-7	CSGTRDTYEQYF	TGCAGTGGAACCCGGGACACCTACGAGCAGTACTTC
.	TRBV20-1	.	TRBJ2-1	CSARDGRSLYNEQFF	TGCAGTGCTAGAGATGGGAGGTCTCTCTACAATGAGCAGTTCTTC
.	TRBV29-1	TRBD2	TRBJ2-7	CNVLKGLAGFDEQYF	TGCAACGTTTTAAAGGGTCTAGCGGGATTCGACGAGCAGTACTTC
.	TRBV15	.	TRBJ1-2	CATSSSNYGYTF	TGTGCCACCAGCAGTTCTAACTATGGCTACACCTTC
.	TRBV5-1	TRBD2	TRBJ2-7	CASSFSGSPSYNEQYF	TGCGCCAGCAGCTTTAGCGGGAGCCCCTCCTACAATGAGCAGTACTTC
.	TRBV5-1	.	TRBJ1-1	CASSIASRGEAFF	TGCGCCAGCAGCATAGCCTCGAGGGGTGAAGCTTTCTTT
many	TRBV7-9	.	TRBJ2-7	CASSLLFRGAEQYF	TGTGCCAGCAGCTTATTATTTCGGGGGGCCGAGCAGTACTTC
.	TRBV2	TRBD1	TRBJ1-2	CARPTLRTGDRNGYTF	TGTGCCAGACCGACACTCCGGACAGGCGATAGGAATGGCTACACCTTC
.	TRBV6-2/TRBV6-3	.	TRBJ1-5	CASSYGLRVGNQPQHF	TGTGCCAGCAGTTACGGGCTCCGGGTGGGCAATCAGCCCCAGCATTTT
.	TRBV9	.	TRBJ2-1	CASTMEGEQFF	TGTGCCAGCACGATGGAGGGTGAGCAGTTCTTC
.	TRBV20-1	.	TRBJ1-5	CSAREQGGQPQHF	TGCAGTGCTAGAGAACAGGGAGGGCAGCCCCAGCATTTT
.	TRBV7-9	TRBD2	TRBJ2-7	CASSLSLAGSYSEQYF	TGTGCCAGCAGCTTATCGCTAGCGGGCTCCTACAGTGAGCAGTACTTC
.	TRBV5-1	.	TRBJ1-1	CASSLSGAGNTEAFF	TGCGCCAGCAGCTTGTCCGGGGCCGGGAACACTGAAGCTTTCTTT
.	TRBV4-3	.	TRBJ2-7	CAGSQDLTGSYEQYF	TGCGCCGGCAGCCAAGATCTTACAGGGTCCTACGAGCAGTACTTC
once	TRBV11-2	.	TRBJ2-1	CASSLGPADYNEQFF	TGTGCCAGCAGCTTAGGCCCGGCAGATTACAATGAGCAGTTCTTC
.	TRBV7-3	.	TRBJ1-5	CASSLGREQPQHF	TGTGCCAGCAGCTTGGGCAGGGAACAGCCCCAGCATTTT
.	TRBV5-6	.	TRBJ2-5	CASSLEPNQETQYF	TGTGCCAGCAGCTTGGAGCCAAACCAAGAGACCCAGTACTTC
few	TRBV7-9	.	TRBJ2-6	CASRGTPPRSGANVLTF	TGTGCCAGCAGGGGGACCCCTCCTCGCTCTGGGGCCAACGTCCTGACTTTC
.	TRBV24-1	.	TRBJ2-1	CATSGAKGQFF	TGTGCCACCAGTGGAGCTAAAGGGCAGTTCTTC
few	TRBV4-2	.	TRBJ2-5	CASSREYQETQYF	TGTGCCAGCAGCCGAGAGTACCAAGAGACCCAGTACTTC
.	TRBV12-3/TRBV12-4	TRBD1	TRBJ2-3	CASSPDRRTDTQYF	TGTGCCAGCAGCCCGGACAGGCGGACAGATACGCAGTATTTT
once	TRBV5-4	TRBD1	TRBJ2-7	CASSPSGGHYEQYF	TGTGCCAGCAGCCCCTCAGGGGGCCACTACGAGCAGTACTTC
.	TRBV2	TRBD1	TRBJ1-3	CASRGTGGAGNTIYF	TGTGCCAGCAGGGGGACAGGGGGAGCTGGAAACACCATATATTTT
.	TRBV18	.	TRBJ2-7	CASAVPEGEQYF	TGTGCCAGCGCAGTCCCAGAGGGGGAGCAGTACTTC
.	TRBV7-2	TRBD1	TRBJ1-2	CASSGRDRRGGYTF	TGTGCCAGCAGCGGCAGGGACAGAAGGGGAGGCTACACCTTC
.	TRBV6-2/TRBV6-3	TRBD2	TRBJ2-3	CASRPTFSGSTDTQYF	TGTGCCAGCAGGCCTACTTTTAGCGGGAGCACAGATACGCAGTATTTT
.	TRBV9	.	TRBJ2-5	CASGWGPKIEETQYF	TGTGCCAGCGGCTGGGGACCCAAGATAGAAGAGACCCAGTACTTC
many	TRBV5-1	.	TRBJ2-1	CASSLGAGTPYYNEQFF	TGCGCCAGCAGCTTGGGCGCCGGGACTCCTTACTACAATGAGCAGTTCTTC
.	TRBV10-3	TRBD2	TRBJ2-1	CAISEPLIASGSYNEQFF	TGTGCCATCAGTGAGCCCCTAATAGCTAGCGGATCCTACAATGAGCAGTTCTTC
.	TRBV28	.	TRBJ2-1	CASSLEMPSSSYNEQFF	TGTGCCAGCAGTTTAGAAATGCCTAGCAGCTCCTACAATGAGCAGTTCTTC
.	TRBV6-5	.	TRBJ2-5	CASSGGAGETQYF	TGTGCCAGCAGTGGGGGGGCAGGGGAGACCCAGTACTTC
few	TRBV29-1	.	TRBJ2-1	CSTGQYNEQFF	TGCAGCACCGGACAGTACAATGAGCAGTTCTTC
.	TRBV12-3/TRBV12-4	.	TRBJ2-3	CASSSPVEDTQYF	TGTGCCAGCAGTTCCCCCGTGGAAGATACGCAGTATTTT
once	TRBV7-6	TRBD1	TRBJ2-5	CASSLMTGVGQETQYF	TGTGCCAGCAGCTTAATGACAGGGGTCGGGCAAGAGACCCAGTACTTC
.	TRBV20-1	TRBD2	TRBJ2-3	CSARDRLAGPTDTQYF	TGCAGTGCTAGAGATAGGCTAGCGGGACCCACAGATACGCAGTATTTT
.	TRBV20-1	.	TRBJ2-1	CSARDARVNEQFF	TGCAGTGCTAGAGATGCCAGGGTCAATGAGCAGTTCTTC
few	TRBV5-1	.	TRBJ2-5	CASTRGRGGQETQYF	TGCGCCAGCACCCGCGGGCGTGGAGGGCAAGAGACCCAGTACTTC
.	TRBV24-1	TRBD1	TRBJ2-7	CATSSTGEWYEQYF	TGTGCCACCAGCTCGACAGGGGAGTGGTACGAGCAGTACTTC
.	TRBV12-3/TRBV12-4	TRBD2	TRBJ2-3	CASSLARGRPDAQYF	TGTGCCAGCAGTTTAGCGCGGGGGAGACCGGATGCGCAGTATTTT
.	TRBV14	.	TRBJ2-6	CASSQVEIIYSGANVLTF	TGTGCCAGCAGCCAGGTTGAGATAATCTACTCTGGGGCCAACGTCCTGACTTTC
.	TRBV3-1	.	TRBJ2-5	CAGSQDSLQETQYF	TGTGCCGGCAGCCAAGATAGCCTTCAAGAGACCCAGTACTTC
.	TRBV5-1	.	TRBJ2-5	CASRPAGLQETQYF	TGCGCCAGCAGACCGGCGGGGCTCCAAGAGACCCAGTACTTC
few	TRBV4-2	.	TRBJ2-6	CASSQIGTTSGANVLTF	TGTGCCAGCAGCCAGATAGGTACAACCTCTGGGGCCAACGTCCTGACTTTC
few	TRBV12-3/TRBV12-4	.	TRBJ1-1	CASSFTRNTEAFF	TGTGCCAGCAGTTTTACGAGGAACACTGAAGCTTTCTTT
.	TRBV6-5	.	TRBJ2-7	CASSYGQGHEQYF	TGTGCCAGCAGTTACGGTCAGGGTCACGAGCAGTACTTC
few	TRBV4-3	.	TRBJ1-2	CASSQDLGGYYGYTF	TGCGCCAGCAGCCAAGATCTAGGAGGGTACTATGGCTACACCTTC
.	TRBV6-1	.	TRBJ2-1	CASSGAVSSYNEQFF	TGTGCCAGCAGTGGGGCAGTAAGCTCCTACAATGAGCAGTTCTTC
.	TRBV7-9	TRBD2	TRBJ2-3	CASSPSGGYTDTQYF	TGTGCCAGCAGCCCCTCGGGAGGGTACACAGATACGCAGTATTTT
few	TRBV6-2/TRBV6-3	.	TRBJ2-5	CASSPIDRPQETQYF	TGTGCCAGCAGCCCCATTGACAGGCCTCAAGAGACCCAGTACTTC
.	TRBV4-3	.	TRBJ2-7	CASSQERGDGAYEQYF	TGCGCCAGCAGCCAAGAAAGGGGGGACGGGGCCTACGAGCAGTACTTC
.	TRBV5-1	TRBD2	TRBJ2-1	CASSVPSGRGNEQFF	TGCGCCAGCAGCGTCCCTAGCGGGAGAGGTAATGAGCAGTTCTTC
.	TRBV3-1	TRBD1	TRBJ2-2	CASSYKTGGYTGELFF	TGTGCCAGCAGCTACAAGACAGGGGGCTACACCGGGGAGCTGTTTTTT
.	TRBV10-3	.	TRBJ2-3	CAISLGGPGETQYF	TGTGCCATCAGTCTCGGAGGCCCTGGGGAGACGCAGTATTTT
few	TRBV7-8	TRBD2	TRBJ2-2	CASSLRSGSPTGELFF	TGTGCCAGCAGCTTACGTAGCGGGAGTCCCACCGGGGAGCTGTTTTTT